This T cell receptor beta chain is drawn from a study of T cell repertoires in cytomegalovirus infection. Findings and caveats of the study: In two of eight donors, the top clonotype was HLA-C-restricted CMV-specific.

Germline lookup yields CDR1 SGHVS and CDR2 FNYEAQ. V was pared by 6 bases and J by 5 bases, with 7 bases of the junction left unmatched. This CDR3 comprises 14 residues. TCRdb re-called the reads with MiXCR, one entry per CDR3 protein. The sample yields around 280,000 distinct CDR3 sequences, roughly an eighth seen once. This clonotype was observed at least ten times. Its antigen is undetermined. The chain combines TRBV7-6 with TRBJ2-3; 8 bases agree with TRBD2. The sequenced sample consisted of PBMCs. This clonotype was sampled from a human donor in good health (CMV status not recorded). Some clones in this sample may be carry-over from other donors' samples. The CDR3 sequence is CASSSGLARDTQYF. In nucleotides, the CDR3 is TGTGCCAGCAGTTCAGGACTAGCCAGAGATACGCAGTATTTT.